This T cell receptor (beta chain) emerged from a study of T cell changes during pregnancy in multiple sclerosis. Profiling relied on immunoSEQ multiplex PCR, and the TCRdb table lists in-frame clones only, not all of them. The sample carries around 34,000 clones, approximately 94% recorded once. This CDR3 contains 15 residues. Germline V lookup: CDR1 SGDLS, CDR2 YYNGEE. V shed 4 bases, J shed 7 bases, and the junction held 10 bases outside the gene matches. The J gene is TRBJ2-1, the V gene TRBV9, with 8 bases aligning to TRBD2. The sequence was obtained from a female donor with multiple sclerosis, enrolled in a pregnancy study. Sequencing used CD4+ T cells from peripheral blood mononuclear cells, obtained in the second trimester of pregnancy. The CDR3 sequence is CASSRLPGTSNEQFF. DNA of the CDR3: TGTGCCAGCAGCAGACTTCCCGGGACTAGTAATGAGCAGTTCTTC.